This paragraph reports one T cell receptor beta chain. The antigen is undetermined. The entry originates in a study of CD8 T cells in ankylosing spondylitis. Study findings and constraints: For ankylosing spondylitis blood, a TCR beta motif of seven to nine highly homologous variants appeared characteristic.

Libraries for TCR beta were made by quantitative 5'-RACE with molecular barcodes. TCRdb reanalysed the 5' RACE reads using MiXCR and keeps one entry per CDR3 protein. Altogether around 540,000 distinct CDR3 sequences are present, roughly an eighth being singletons, with the ten largest covering under 7.5%. This CDR3 has 17 amino acids. This TCR was recovered from a male donor with ankylosing spondylitis. Material: blood, either unsorted or a sorted T cell fraction (not recorded which). J is TRBJ2-4 and V is TRBV21-1; the table's D call of TRBD2 was not tested on the DNA. TRBV21-1 is a pseudogene locus. The CDR3 reads CAEKGLQKYEAKNIQYF. CDR3 nucleotides: TGTGCCGAGAAGGGACTACAAAAATACGAAGCCAAAAACATTCAGTACTTC.